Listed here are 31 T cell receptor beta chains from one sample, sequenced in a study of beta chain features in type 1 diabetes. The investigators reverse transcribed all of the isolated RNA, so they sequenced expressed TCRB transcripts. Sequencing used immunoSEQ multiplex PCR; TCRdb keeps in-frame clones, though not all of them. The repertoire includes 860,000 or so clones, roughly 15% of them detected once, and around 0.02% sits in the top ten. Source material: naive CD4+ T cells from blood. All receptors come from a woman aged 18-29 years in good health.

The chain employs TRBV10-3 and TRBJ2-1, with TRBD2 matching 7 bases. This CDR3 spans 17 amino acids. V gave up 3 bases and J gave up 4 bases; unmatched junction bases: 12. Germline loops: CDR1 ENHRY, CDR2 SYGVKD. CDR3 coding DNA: TGTGCCATCAGTGAACTTACTAGCGCTAAACCTTACAATGAGCAGTTCTTC. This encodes CAISELTSAKPYNEQFF.

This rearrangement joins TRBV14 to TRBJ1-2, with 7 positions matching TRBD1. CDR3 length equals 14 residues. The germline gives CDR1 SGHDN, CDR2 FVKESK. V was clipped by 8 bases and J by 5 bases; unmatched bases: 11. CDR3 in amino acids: CASPPRGRVYGYTF. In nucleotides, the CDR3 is TGTGCCAGCCCACCGAGGGGGCGCGTATATGGCTACACCTTC.

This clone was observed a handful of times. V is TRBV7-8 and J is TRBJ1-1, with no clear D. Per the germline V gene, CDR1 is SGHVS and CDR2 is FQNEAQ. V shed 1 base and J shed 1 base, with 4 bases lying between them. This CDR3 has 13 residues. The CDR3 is CASSLVQNTEAFF. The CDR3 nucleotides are TGTGCCAGCAGCTTAGTACAGAACACTGAAGCTTTCTTT. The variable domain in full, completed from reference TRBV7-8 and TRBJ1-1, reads GAGVSQSPRYKVAKRGQDVALRCDPISGHVSLFWYQQALGQGPEFLTYFQNEAQLDKSGLPSDRFFAERPEGSVSTLKIQRTQQEDSAVYLCASSLVQNTEAFFGQGTRLTVV.

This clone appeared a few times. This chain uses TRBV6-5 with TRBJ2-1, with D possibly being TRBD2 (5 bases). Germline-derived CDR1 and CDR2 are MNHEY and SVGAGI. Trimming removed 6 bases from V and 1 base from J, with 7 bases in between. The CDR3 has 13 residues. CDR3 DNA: TGTGCCAGCAGCCCGGGATCCTACAATGAGCAGTTCTTC. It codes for CASSPGSYNEQFF.

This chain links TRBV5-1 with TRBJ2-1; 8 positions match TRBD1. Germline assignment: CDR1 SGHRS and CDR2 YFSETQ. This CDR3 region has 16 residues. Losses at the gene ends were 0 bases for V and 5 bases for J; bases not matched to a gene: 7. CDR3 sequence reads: CASSLGTGRPNNEQFF. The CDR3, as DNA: TGCGCCAGCAGCTTGGGGACAGGGAGACCAAACAATGAGCAGTTCTTC.

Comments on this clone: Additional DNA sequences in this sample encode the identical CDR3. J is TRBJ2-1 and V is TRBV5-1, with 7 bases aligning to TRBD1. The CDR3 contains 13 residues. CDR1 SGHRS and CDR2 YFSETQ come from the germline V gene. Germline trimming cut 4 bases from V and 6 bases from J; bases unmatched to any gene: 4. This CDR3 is CASSPRQGNEQFF. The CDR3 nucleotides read TGCGCCAGCAGCCCCAGACAGGGCAATGAGCAGTTCTTC.

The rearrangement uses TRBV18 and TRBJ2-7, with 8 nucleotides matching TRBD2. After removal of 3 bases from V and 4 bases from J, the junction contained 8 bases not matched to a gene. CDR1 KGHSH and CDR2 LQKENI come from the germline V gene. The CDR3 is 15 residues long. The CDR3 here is CASSPLGAGAYEQYF. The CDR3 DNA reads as TGTGCCAGCTCACCCCTCGGAGCGGGAGCTTACGAGCAGTACTTC.

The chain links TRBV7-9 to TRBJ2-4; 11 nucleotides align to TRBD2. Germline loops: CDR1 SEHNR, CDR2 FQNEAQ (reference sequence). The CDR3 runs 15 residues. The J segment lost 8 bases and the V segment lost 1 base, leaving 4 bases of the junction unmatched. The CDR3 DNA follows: TGTGCCAGCAGCTTAGGACTAGCGGGATACGACATTCAGTACTTC. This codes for CASSLGLAGYDIQYF.

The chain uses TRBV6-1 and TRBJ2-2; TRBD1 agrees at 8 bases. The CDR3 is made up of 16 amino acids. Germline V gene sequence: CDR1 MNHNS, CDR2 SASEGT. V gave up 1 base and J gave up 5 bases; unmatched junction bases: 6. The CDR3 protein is CASSEEETGATGELFF. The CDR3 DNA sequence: TGTGCCAGCAGTGAAGAGGAGACAGGGGCTACCGGGGAGCTGTTTTTT.

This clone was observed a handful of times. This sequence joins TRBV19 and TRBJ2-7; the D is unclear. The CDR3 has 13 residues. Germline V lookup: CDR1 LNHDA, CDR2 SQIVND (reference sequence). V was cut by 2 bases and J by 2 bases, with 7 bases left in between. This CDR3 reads CASSIRETYEQYF. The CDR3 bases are TGTGCCAGTAGTATACGAGAAACCTACGAGCAGTACTTC. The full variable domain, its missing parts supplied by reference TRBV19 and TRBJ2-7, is DGGITQSPKYLFRKEGQNVTLSCEQNLNHDAMYWYRQDPGQGLRLIYYSQIVNDFQKGDIAEGYSVSREKKESFPLTVTSAQKNPTAFYLCASSIRETYEQYFGPGTRLTVT.

The CDR3 nucleotides read TGTGCCAGCTCACGGACAGGGTCTGCAACTAATGAAAAACTGTTTTTT. Translated, it gives CASSRTGSATNEKLFF. The chain couples TRBV18 to TRBJ1-4; 8 bases fit TRBD1. This CDR3 has 16 amino acids. CDR1 is KGHSH, CDR2 LQKENI, per germline. The trim removed 4 bases at V and 0 bases at J, leaving 4 bases unmatched.

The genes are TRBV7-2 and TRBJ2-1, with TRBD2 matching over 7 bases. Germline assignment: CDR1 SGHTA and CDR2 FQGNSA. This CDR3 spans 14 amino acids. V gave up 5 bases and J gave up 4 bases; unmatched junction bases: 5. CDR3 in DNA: TGTGCCAGCAGCCGGGGGGAGTTATACAATGAGCAGTTCTTC. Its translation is CASSRGELYNEQFF.

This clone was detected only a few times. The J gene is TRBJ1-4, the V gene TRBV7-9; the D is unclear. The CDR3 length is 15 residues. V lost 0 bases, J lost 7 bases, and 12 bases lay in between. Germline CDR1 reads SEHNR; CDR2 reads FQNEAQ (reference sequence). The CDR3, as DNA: TGTGCCAGCAGCTTAGCAGGTCTCGGACCTGAAAAACTGTTTTTT. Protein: CASSLAGLGPEKLFF.

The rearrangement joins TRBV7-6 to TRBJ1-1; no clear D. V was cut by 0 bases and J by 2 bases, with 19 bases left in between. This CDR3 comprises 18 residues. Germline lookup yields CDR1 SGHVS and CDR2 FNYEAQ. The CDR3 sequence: CASSLASRAGPYNTEAFF. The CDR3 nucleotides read TGTGCCAGCAGCTTAGCTTCAAGGGCAGGCCCGTACAACACTGAAGCTTTCTTT.

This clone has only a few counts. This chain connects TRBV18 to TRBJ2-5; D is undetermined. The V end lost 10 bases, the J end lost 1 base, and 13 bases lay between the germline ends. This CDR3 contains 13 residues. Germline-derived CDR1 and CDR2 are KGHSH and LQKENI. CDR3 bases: TGTGCCACCAGCAAGAATAGCCAAGAGACCCAGTACTTC. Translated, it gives CATSKNSQETQYF.

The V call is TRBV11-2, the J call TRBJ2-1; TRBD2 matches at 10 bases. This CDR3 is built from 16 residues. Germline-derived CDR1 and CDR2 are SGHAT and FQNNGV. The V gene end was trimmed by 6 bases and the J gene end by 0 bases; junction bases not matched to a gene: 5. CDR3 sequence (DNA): TGTGCCAGCAGGCATAGCGGGAGGAGCTCCTACAATGAGCAGTTCTTC. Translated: CASRHSGRSSYNEQFF.

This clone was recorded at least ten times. CDR3 sequence reads: CAISEVGNQETQYF. The CDR3, as DNA: TGTGCCATCAGTGAGGTGGGGAACCAAGAGACCCAGTACTTC. The V and J genes are TRBV10-3 and TRBJ2-5; D unclear. Trimming pared 2 bases from V and 0 bases from J, leaving 7 bases between. CDR3 length: 14 residues. Germline loops: CDR1 ENHRY, CDR2 SYGVKD.

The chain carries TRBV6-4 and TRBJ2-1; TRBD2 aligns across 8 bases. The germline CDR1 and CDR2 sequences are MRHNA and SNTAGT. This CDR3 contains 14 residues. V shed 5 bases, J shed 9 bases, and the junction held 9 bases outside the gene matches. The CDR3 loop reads CASSKGTRSLEQFF. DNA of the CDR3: TGTGCCAGCAGTAAAGGGACTAGGTCCCTTGAGCAGTTCTTC.

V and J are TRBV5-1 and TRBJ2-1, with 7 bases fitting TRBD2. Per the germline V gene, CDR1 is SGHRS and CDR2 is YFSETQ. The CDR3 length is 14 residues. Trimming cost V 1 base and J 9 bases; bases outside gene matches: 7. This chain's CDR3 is CASSLMAGVGEQFF. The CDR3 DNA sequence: TGCGCCAGCAGCTTGATGGCGGGAGTGGGTGAGCAGTTCTTC.

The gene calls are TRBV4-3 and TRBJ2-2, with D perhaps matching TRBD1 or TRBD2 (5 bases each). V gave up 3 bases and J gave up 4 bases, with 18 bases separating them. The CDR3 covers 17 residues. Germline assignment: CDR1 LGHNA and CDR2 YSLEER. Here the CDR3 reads CASSQRPRGSSTGELFF. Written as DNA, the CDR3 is TGCGCCAGCAGCCAGCGACCGAGGGGAAGCAGCACCGGGGAGCTGTTTTTT.

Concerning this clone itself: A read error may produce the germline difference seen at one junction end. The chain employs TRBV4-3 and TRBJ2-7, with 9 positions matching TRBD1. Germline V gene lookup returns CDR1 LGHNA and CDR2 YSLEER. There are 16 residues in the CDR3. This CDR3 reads CTSSQVAGTGSYEQYF. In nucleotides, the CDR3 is TGCACCAGCAGCCAAGTGGCCGGGACAGGGTCCTACGAGCAGTACTTC.

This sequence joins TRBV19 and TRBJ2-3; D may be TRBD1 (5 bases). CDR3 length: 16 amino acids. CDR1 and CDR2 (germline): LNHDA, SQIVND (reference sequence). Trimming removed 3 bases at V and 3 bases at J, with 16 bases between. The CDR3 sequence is CASSIGTWTITDTQYF. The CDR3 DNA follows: TGTGCCAGTAGTATCGGAACCTGGACAATAACAGATACGCAGTATTTT.

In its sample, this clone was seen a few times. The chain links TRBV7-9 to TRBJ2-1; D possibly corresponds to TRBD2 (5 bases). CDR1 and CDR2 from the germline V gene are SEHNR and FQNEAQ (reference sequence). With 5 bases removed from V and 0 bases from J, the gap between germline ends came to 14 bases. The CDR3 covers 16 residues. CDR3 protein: CASSSREGGSYNEQFF. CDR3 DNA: TGTGCCAGCAGCAGCCGAGAGGGTGGCTCCTACAATGAGCAGTTCTTC.

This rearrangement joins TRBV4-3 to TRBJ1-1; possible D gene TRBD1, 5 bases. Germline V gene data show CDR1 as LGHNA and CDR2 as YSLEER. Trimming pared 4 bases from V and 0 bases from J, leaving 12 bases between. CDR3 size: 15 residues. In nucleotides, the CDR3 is TGCGCCAGCAGCCCAGTGGGGGAGTTGAACACTGAAGCTTTCTTT. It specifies CASSPVGELNTEAFF.

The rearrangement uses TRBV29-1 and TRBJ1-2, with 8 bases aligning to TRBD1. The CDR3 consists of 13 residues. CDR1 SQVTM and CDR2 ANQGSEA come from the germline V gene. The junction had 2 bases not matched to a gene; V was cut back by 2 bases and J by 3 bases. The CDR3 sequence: CSVEQDRDYGYTF. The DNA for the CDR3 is TGCAGCGTTGAACAGGACAGGGACTATGGCTACACCTTC.

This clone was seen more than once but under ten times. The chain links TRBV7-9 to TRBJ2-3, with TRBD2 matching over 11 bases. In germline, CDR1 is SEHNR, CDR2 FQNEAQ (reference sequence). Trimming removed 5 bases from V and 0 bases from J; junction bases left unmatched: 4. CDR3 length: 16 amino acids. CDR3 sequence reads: CASSPLAGGSTDTQYF. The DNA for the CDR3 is TGTGCCAGCAGCCCCTTAGCGGGAGGGAGCACAGATACGCAGTATTTT.

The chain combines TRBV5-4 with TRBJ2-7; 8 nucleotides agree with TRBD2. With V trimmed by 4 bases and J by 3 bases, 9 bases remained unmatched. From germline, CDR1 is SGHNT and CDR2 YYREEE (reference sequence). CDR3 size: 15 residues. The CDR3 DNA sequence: TGTGCCAGCAGCCAAGAGGCTAGCGGGCTCTACGAGCAGTACTTC. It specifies CASSQEASGLYEQYF.

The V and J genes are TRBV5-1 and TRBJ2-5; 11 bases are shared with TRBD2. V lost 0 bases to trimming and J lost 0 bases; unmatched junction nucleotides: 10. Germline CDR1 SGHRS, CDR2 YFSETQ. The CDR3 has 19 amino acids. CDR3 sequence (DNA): TGCGCCAGCAGCTTGGCCTCCCTAGCGGGAGGATCCCACCAAGAGACCCAGTACTTC. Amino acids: CASSLASLAGGSHQETQYF.

In DNA form, the CDR3 reads TGTGCCAGCAGCGTAGGGGCGGGCCGCTCGGACTACACCTTC. Residues: CASSVGAGRSDYTF. The genes are TRBV9 and TRBJ1-2, with no clear D. The CDR3 extends over 14 amino acids. Germline values: CDR1 SGDLS, CDR2 YYNGEE. The V end lost 0 bases, the J end lost 10 bases, and 16 bases lay between the germline ends.

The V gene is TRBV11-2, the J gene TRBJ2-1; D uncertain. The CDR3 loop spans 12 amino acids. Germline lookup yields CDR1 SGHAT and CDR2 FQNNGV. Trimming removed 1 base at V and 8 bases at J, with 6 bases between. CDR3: CASSLVGDEQFF. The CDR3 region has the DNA TGTGCCAGCAGCTTAGTTGGTGATGAGCAGTTCTTC. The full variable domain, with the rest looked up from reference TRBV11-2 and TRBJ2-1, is EAGVAQSPRYKIIEKRQSVAFWCNPISGHATLYWYQQILGQGPKLLIQFQNNGVVDDSQLPKDRFSAERLKGVDSTLKIQPAKLEDSAVYLCASSLVGDEQFFGPGTRLTVL.

The CDR3 DNA is TGTGCCAGCAGCTTGCGGGACAGGGGTAACGAGCAGTACTTC. This translates into CASSLRDRGNEQYF. The chain has TRBV7-2 and TRBJ2-7; TRBD1 aligns across 10 bases. Germline CDR1 is SGHTA and CDR2 is FQGNSA. The CDR3 has 14 residues. The V gene end was trimmed by 3 bases and the J gene end by 5 bases; junction bases not matched to a gene: 4.